Detailed here is one T cell receptor beta chain. The data are from a study of OX40 agonist ivuxolimab in advanced cancers. The wider study: Prior therapy, whether anti-PD-1, anti-PD-L1 or anti-CTLA-4, was allowed, and 40% had some. Partial responses were observed in three patients, of whom one had hepatocellular carcinoma and two had cutaneous melanoma.

Germline assignment: CDR1 SGDLS and CDR2 YYNGEE. The CDR3 loop spans 15 amino acids. With 3 bases removed from V and 2 bases from J, the gap between germline ends came to 13 bases. Sequenced by immunoSEQ multiplex PCR; TCRdb stores in-frame clones only, minus some. The sample lists about 47,000 clones, roughly nine tenths seen once, with 14% in the top ten. Sequencing used CD4+ or CD8+ T cells sorted from blood, obtained in a trial of the OX40 agonist ivuxolimab. The rearrangement links TRBV9 to TRBJ2-3, with TRBD2 as a possible D gene (5 bases). This clonotype was obtained from an adult with an advanced solid tumor such as melanoma, head and neck, liver or kidney cancer. This CDR3 reads CASSADGSNTDTQYF. In nucleotides, the CDR3 is TGTGCCAGCAGCGCTGATGGGAGTAACACAGATACGCAGTATTTT.